The 21 T cell receptor beta chains below were found in one sample sequenced in a study of blood T cell repertoires in COVID-19. Assay used: immunoSEQ multiplex PCR; TCRdb lists only in-frame clones, some missing. The sample includes over 200,000 clones, roughly 80% seen only once; the top ten take around 2%. Sample: PBMCs or T cells enriched from blood (not recorded which). These receptors all come from a man in his sixties who had recovered from COVID-19.

The rearrangement joins TRBV3-1 (or the pseudogene TRBV3-2) to TRBJ2-3, with 7 bases matching TRBD2. Germline CDR1 and CDR2: LGHDT and YNNKEL (reference sequence). The CDR3 extends over 16 amino acids. With V trimmed by 4 bases and J by 1 base, 8 bases remained unmatched. CDR3 coding DNA: TGTGCCAGCAGCCCCACTAGTCGGGGGGGCACAGATACGCAGTATTTT. Its translation is CASSPTSRGGTDTQYF.

This chain connects TRBV19 to TRBJ1-1; D is undetermined. The CDR3 is 14 residues long. The ends were cut back, 3 bases at V and 5 bases at J, with 13 bases in the middle. The germline V gene has CDR1 LNHDA and CDR2 SQIVND (reference sequence). The CDR3 nucleotides are TGTGCCAGTAGTATTTCTTACATGGTGACTGAAGCTTTCTTT. Amino acids: CASSISYMVTEAFF.

The sample holds one count of this clone. J is TRBJ2-3 and V is TRBV11-3, with D hard to call. The V end lost 1 base, the J end lost 1 base, and 9 bases lay between the germline ends. Per germline, CDR1 SGHNT and CDR2 YENEEA. The CDR3 sequence is 15 residues long. CDR3 sequence (DNA): TGTGCCAGCAGCTTAGTGCGCGCGGGCACAGATACGCAGTATTTT. Residues: CASSLVRAGTDTQYF.

The chain links TRBV27 to TRBJ1-4; the D gene is possibly TRBD1 (5 bases). The CDR3 covers 13 residues. V was trimmed by 6 bases and J by 8 bases, leaving 13 bases between them. The germline V gene has CDR1 MNHEY and CDR2 SMNVEV (reference sequence). CDR3 nucleotide sequence: TGTGCCAGCAGCCGGGGGGGAGGCGAAAAACTGTTTTTT. Translating it yields CASSRGGGEKLFF. Full variable domain (rest looked up from reference TRBV27 and TRBJ1-4): EAQVTQNPRYLITVTGKKLTVTCSQNMNHEYMSWYRQDPGLGLRQIYYSMNVEVTDKGDVPEGYKVSRKEKRNFPLILESPSPNQTSLYFCASSRGGGEKLFFGSGTQLSVL.

The rearrangement links TRBV5-1 to TRBJ2-2; the D gene is possibly TRBD2 (5 bases). Germline CDR1 is SGHRS and CDR2 is YFSETQ. V lost 1 base and J lost 5, with 18 bases in between. This CDR3 comprises 17 residues. The CDR3 DNA sequence: TGCGCCAGCAGCTTGATTCCGGGGTTGTCTTCTACCGGGGAGCTGTTTTTT. Protein: CASSLIPGLSSTGELFF.

This sequence joins TRBV6-2 or TRBV6-3 and TRBJ2-2; 8 bases line up with TRBD2. Germline assignment: CDR1 MNHEY and CDR2 SVGEGT. With 6 bases clipped from V and 5 bases from J, the junction kept 11 bases outside the gene matches. The CDR3 loop spans 16 amino acids. The DNA of the CDR3 is TGTGCCAGCAGCTCTTCCGGGACTAGAGGGACCGGGGAGCTGTTTTTT. It yields the protein CASSSSGTRGTGELFF.

This chain links TRBV30 with TRBJ2-3; TRBD1 might be the D (5 bases). CDR3 length: 16 residues. Germline V gives CDR1 GTSNPN, CDR2 SVGIG (reference sequence). V dropped 2 bases and J dropped 7 bases, with 22 bases sitting between them. The CDR3 spells CAWSKGQGTLEHTQYF. Written as DNA, the CDR3 is TGTGCCTGGAGTAAGGGGCAGGGCACCTTGGAACATACGCAGTATTTT.

The chain links TRBV15 to TRBJ1-4, with D tentatively TRBD1 (5 bases). V lost 1 base and J lost 8, with 14 bases in between. CDR3 length equals 15 residues. Germline CDR1 is LNHNV and CDR2 is YYDKDF (reference sequence). The CDR3 region is CATSRASGVWEKLFF. The CDR3 nucleotides are TGTGCCACCAGCAGAGCGTCGGGGGTATGGGAAAAACTGTTTTTT.

J is TRBJ2-5 and V is TRBV2; TRBD2 is a possible D gene (5 bases). V was pared by 7 bases and J by 2 bases, with 11 bases between. The CDR3 length is 13 residues. The germline V gene has CDR1 SNHLY and CDR2 FYNNEI. CDR3 sequence (DNA): TGTGCCAGCAACTCACTAGTGCAAGAGACCCAGTACTTC. This translates into CASNSLVQETQYF.

The chain couples TRBV30 to TRBJ1-1; D not resolved. The CDR3 length is 13 residues. Germline assignment: CDR1 GTSNPN and CDR2 SVGIG (reference sequence). V was clipped by 3 bases and J by 0 bases, with 8 bases between them. CDR3 residues: CAWSPRVNTEAFF. The CDR3, as DNA: TGTGCCTGGAGCCCCCGGGTGAACACTGAAGCTTTCTTT.

The rearrangement uses TRBV29-1 and TRBJ2-3; possible D gene TRBD1, 6 bases. Germline lookup yields CDR1 SQVTM and CDR2 ANQGSEA. The ends were cut back, 2 bases at V and 4 bases at J, with 10 bases in the middle. The CDR3 is 13 amino acids. The chain's CDR3 is CSVEWNRADTQYF. The CDR3 nucleotides are TGCAGCGTTGAATGGAACAGGGCAGATACGCAGTATTTT.

This sequence joins TRBV4-1 and TRBJ2-2, with 8 bases fitting TRBD1. V dropped 3 bases and J dropped 0; count of bases not matched to a gene: 6. The germline CDR1 and CDR2 sequences are MGHRA and YSYEKL. The CDR3 is made up of 17 amino acids. CDR3 nucleotides: TGCGCCAGCAGCCAGCGTCCGGACAGGGCGAACACCGGGGAGCTGTTTTTT. This sequence encodes CASSQRPDRANTGELFF.

V gene TRBV19 combines with J gene TRBJ2-7; 12 nucleotides match TRBD2. J was trimmed by 3 bases and V by 1 base; bases with no gene match: 4. Germline assignment: CDR1 LNHDA and CDR2 SQIVND (reference sequence). The CDR3 is 16 amino acids. CDR3 DNA sequence: TGTGCCAGTAGTATAGCCCTAGCGGGGGGGCACTACGAGCAGTACTTC. The encoded protein is CASSIALAGGHYEQYF. Combining the CDR3 with reference TRBV19 and TRBJ2-7 gives the whole variable domain DGGITQSPKYLFRKEGQNVTLSCEQNLNHDAMYWYRQDPGQGLRLIYYSQIVNDFQKGDIAEGYSVSREKKESFPLTVTSAQKNPTAFYLCASSIALAGGHYEQYFGPGTRLTVT.

The V and J genes are TRBV9 and TRBJ2-3; 11 positions match TRBD2. Germline V gene data show CDR1 as SGDLS and CDR2 as YYNGEE. V was clipped by 7 bases and J by 6 bases; unmatched bases: 10. The CDR3 covers 15 residues. The CDR3: CASSELAGAWDTQYF. CDR3 bases: TGTGCCAGCTCCGAACTAGCGGGGGCCTGGGATACGCAGTATTTT.

The chain joins TRBV9 to TRBJ2-3; weak D call: TRBD1 (5 bases). CDR1 SGDLS and CDR2 YYNGEE come from the germline V gene. The CDR3 spans 12 residues. The V gene lost 3 bases and the J gene lost 6 bases, with 8 bases spanning the gap. The DNA for the CDR3 is TGTGCCAGCAGCGAGCAGGGTGATACGCAGTATTTT. Residues: CASSEQGDTQYF.

The chain combines TRBV7-9 with TRBJ1-4; weak D call: TRBD1 (5 bases). V dropped 3 bases and J dropped 5 bases, with 16 bases sitting between them. The CDR3 runs to 16 residues. The germline gives CDR1 SEHNR, CDR2 FQNEAQ (reference sequence). This CDR3 reads CASSFVQTDYNEKLFF. The CDR3, as DNA: TGTGCCAGCAGCTTCGTCCAGACAGATTACAATGAAAAACTGTTTTTT.

This chain connects TRBV3-1 (or the pseudogene TRBV3-2) to TRBJ2-3; 7 bases fit TRBD1. Germline CDR1 reads LGHDT; CDR2 reads YNNKEL (reference sequence). V shed 4 bases and J 4 bases; nucleotides not matched to a gene: 11. The CDR3 covers 16 residues. CDR3 residues: CASSRRVSGQADTQYF. In DNA form, the CDR3 reads TGTGCCAGCAGCCGCCGTGTATCTGGACAGGCAGATACGCAGTATTTT.

Notes on this clone: Distinct nucleotide sequences in the sample also encode this CDR3. The V call is TRBV5-6, the J call TRBJ1-5; a weak D match, TRBD1 (5 bases). In germline, CDR1 is SGHDT, CDR2 YYEEEE. Trimming took off 0 bases at V and 1 base at J, with 5 bases between the two ends. The CDR3 has 14 amino acids. The CDR3 here is CASSLGQSNQPQHF. In nucleotides, the CDR3 is TGTGCCAGCAGCTTGGGACAGAGCAATCAGCCCCAGCATTTT.

This clone showed up just once. The J gene is TRBJ2-7, the V gene TRBV6-5; 7 nucleotides line up with TRBD1. The CDR3 contains 13 residues. Germline CDR1 is MNHEY and CDR2 is SVGAGI. J lost 4 bases, V lost 9 bases, and 9 bases had no gene match. The DNA for the CDR3 is TGTGCCAGTAATTGGGACAGATTATACGAGCAGTACTTC. This gives the protein CASNWDRLYEQYF.

CDR3 residues: CASSHVQGVLSRNVAFF. CDR3 DNA: TGTGCCAGCAGCCACGTACAGGGGGTGCTCAGTCGGAATGTAGCTTTCTTT. The V call is TRBV7-8, the J call TRBJ1-1, with TRBD1 matching over 8 bases. V lost 5 bases, J lost 10 bases, and 21 bases stayed unmatched. Germline CDR1 reads SGHVS; CDR2 reads FQNEAQ. There are 17 residues in the CDR3.

This clone appeared a single time. CDR3 in DNA: TGTGCCAGCTCTGAAGGGACTAGCGGGGTACTCCATACGCAGTATTTT. Its translation: CASSEGTSGVLHTQYF. The chain couples TRBV18 to TRBJ2-3, with 13 positions matching TRBD2. The V gene end was trimmed by 6 bases and the J gene end by 7 bases; junction bases not matched to a gene: 10. Germline CDR1 KGHSH, CDR2 LQKENI. This CDR3 comprises 16 residues.